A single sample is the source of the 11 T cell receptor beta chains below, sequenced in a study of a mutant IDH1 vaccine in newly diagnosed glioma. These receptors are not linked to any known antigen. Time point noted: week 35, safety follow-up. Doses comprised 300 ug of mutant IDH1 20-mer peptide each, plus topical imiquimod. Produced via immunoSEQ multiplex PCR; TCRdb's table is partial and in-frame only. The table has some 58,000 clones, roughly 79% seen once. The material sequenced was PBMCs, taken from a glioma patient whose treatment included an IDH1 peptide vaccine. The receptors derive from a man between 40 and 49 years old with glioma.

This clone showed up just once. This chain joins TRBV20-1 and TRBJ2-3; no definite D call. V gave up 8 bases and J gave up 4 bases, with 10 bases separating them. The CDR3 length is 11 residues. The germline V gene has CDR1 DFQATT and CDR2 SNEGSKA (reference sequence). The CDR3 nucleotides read TGCAGTCCTCTCGGCCCAGATACGCAGTATTTT. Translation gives CSPLGPDTQYF.

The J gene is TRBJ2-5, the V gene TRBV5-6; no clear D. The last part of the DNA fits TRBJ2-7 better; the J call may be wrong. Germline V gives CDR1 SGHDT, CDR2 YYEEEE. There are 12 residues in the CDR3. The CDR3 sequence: CASSVSSYEQYF. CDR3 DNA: TGTGCCAGCAGCGTTAGCTCCTACGAGCAGTACTTC.

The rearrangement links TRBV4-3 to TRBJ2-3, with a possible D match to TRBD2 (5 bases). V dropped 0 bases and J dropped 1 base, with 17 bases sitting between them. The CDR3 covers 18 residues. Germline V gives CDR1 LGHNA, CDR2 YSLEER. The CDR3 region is CASSQDRSGRARTDTQYF. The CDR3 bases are TGCGCCAGCAGCCAAGATCGCTCGGGAAGGGCACGCACAGATACGCAGTATTTT.

The CDR3 bases are TGCGCCAGCAGCCTTTGGCAGGGGGGGTACGAGCAGTACTTC. It specifies CASSLWQGGYEQYF. The V and J genes are TRBV5-1 and TRBJ2-7, with D perhaps matching TRBD1 or TRBD2 (7 bases each). Between the trimmed V and J ends, which lost 4 bases and 4 bases, there was a span of 15 bases. The CDR3 sequence is 14 residues long. The germline V gene encodes CDR1 SGHRS and CDR2 YFSETQ. Looking up the rest from reference TRBV5-1 and TRBJ2-7 gives the full variable domain: KAGVTQTPRYLIKTRGQQVTLSCSPISGHRSVSWYQQTPGQGLQFLFEYFSETQRNKGNFPGRFSGRQFSNSRSEMNVSTLELGDSALYLCASSLWQGGYEQYFGPGTRLTVT.

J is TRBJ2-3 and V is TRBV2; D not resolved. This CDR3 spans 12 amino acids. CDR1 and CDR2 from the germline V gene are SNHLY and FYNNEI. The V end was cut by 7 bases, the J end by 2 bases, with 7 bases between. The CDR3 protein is CASKADTDTQYF. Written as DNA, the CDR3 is TGTGCCAGCAAGGCAGACACAGATACGCAGTATTTT.

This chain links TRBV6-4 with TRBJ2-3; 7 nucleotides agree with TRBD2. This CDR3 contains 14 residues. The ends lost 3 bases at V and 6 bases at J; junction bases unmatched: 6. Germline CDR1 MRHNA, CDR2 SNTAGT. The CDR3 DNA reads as TGTGCCAGCAGTGAAGGCGGGAGCATGGATACGCAGTATTTT. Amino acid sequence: CASSEGGSMDTQYF.

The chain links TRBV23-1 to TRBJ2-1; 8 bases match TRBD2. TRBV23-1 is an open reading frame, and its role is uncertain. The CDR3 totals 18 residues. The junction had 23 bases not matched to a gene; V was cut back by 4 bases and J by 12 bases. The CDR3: CASSPTVERERMIDGQFF. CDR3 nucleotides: TGCGCCAGCAGTCCCACGGTTGAGCGGGAGAGAATGATTGACGGGCAGTTCTTC.

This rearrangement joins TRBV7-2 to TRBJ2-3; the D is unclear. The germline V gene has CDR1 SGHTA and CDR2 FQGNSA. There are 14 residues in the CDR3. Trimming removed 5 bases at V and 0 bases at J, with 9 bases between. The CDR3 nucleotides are TGTGCCAGCAGCCCCCCGCGGAGCACAGATACGCAGTATTTT. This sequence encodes CASSPPRSTDTQYF. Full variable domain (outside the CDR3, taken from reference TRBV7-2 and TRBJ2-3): GAGVSQSPSNKVTEKGKDVELRCDPISGHTALYWYRQSLGQGLEFLIYFQGNSAPDKSGLPSDRFSAERTGGSVSTLTIQRTQQEDSAVYLCASSPPRSTDTQYFGPGTRLTVL.

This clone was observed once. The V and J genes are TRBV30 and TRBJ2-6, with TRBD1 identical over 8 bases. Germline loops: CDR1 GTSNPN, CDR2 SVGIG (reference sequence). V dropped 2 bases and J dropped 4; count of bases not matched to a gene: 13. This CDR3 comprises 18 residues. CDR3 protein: CAWSTNDRGETGANVLTF. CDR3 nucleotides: TGTGCCTGGAGTACCAATGACAGGGGAGAAACCGGGGCCAACGTCCTGACTTTC.

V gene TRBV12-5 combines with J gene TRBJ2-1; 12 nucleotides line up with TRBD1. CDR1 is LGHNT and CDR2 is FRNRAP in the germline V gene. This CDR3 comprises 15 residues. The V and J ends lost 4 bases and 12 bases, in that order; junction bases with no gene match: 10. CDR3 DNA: TGTGCTAGTGGTTCCCCCGGGACAGGGGGCGTTCGGCAGTTCTTC. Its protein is CASGSPGTGGVRQFF.

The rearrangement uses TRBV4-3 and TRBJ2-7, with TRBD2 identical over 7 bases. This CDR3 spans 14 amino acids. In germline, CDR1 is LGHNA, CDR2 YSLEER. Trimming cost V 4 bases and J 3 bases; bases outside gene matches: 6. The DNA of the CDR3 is TGCGCCAGCAGCCGGGCGGGGGACCTCTACGAGCAGTACTTC. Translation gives CASSRAGDLYEQYF.